A selection of T cell receptor beta chains follows, all from one sample in a study of blood T cell repertoires in COVID-19. Generated by immunoSEQ multiplex PCR, the TCRdb table keeps only in-frame clones and is missing some. The sample includes 250,000 to 300,000 clones, roughly 91% of them seen just once. Sequencing was carried out using PBMCs or T cells enriched from blood (not recorded which). Receptor source: a woman in her forties or fifties who had been exposed to COVID-19. Both conserved end residues are part of each CDR3. Each record gives: clone size, J gene, D gene, V gene, CDR3 length, CDR3 protein, CDR3 DNA. A D gene is named only where the DNA matches it firmly. Clone size is shown for a subset of rows, as once, few, many or a class of expanded clone.

. TRBJ2-3 TRBD1 TRBV27 14 CASSFGTGAYTQYF TGTGCCAGCAGTTTTGGGACAGGGGCGTATACGCAGTATTTT
. TRBJ2-5 TRBD2 TRBV3-1/TRBV3-2 16 CASSGTSGGYQETQYF TGTGCCAGCAGCGGGACTAGCGGGGGGTACCAAGAGACCCAGTACTTC
. TRBJ1-6 . TRBV5-1 15 CASSLIRHYNSPLHF TGCGCCAGCAGCTTGATCCGACACTATAATTCACCCCTCCACTTT
once TRBJ1-5 . TRBV10-3 13 CAISARGDQPQHF TGTGCCATCAGTGCCAGAGGAGATCAGCCCCAGCATTTT
. TRBJ1-1 . TRBV28 11 CASSWRTEAFF TGTGCCAGCAGTTGGAGAACTGAAGCTTTCTTT
. TRBJ1-1 TRBD1 TRBV5-1 15 CASSSKQGPGPEAFF TGCGCCAGCAGCTCAAAACAGGGGCCCGGTCCGGAAGCTTTCTTT
. TRBJ2-1 . TRBV3-1/TRBV3-2 16 CASSPPTSAGYNEQFF TGTGCCAGCAGCCCCCCGACTAGTGCCGGGTACAATGAGCAGTTCTTC
once TRBJ2-7 . TRBV11-2 13 CASSRQVPYEQYF TGTGCCAGCAGCCGACAGGTCCCCTACGAGCAGTACTTC
. TRBJ1-6 TRBD1 TRBV28 16 CASRKGQFLYNSPLHF TGTGCCAGCAGAAAGGGACAGTTCCTCTATAATTCACCCCTCCACTTT
. TRBJ2-7 . TRBV28 15 CASSSPQAGSHEQYF TGTGCCAGCAGTTCCCCCCAGGCAGGGTCTCACGAGCAGTACTTC
. TRBJ2-5 TRBD1 TRBV16 15 CASSPGTGTQETQYF TGTGCCAGCAGCCCCGGGACAGGGACCCAAGAGACCCAGTACTTC
. TRBJ2-2 . TRBV19 13 CASSISGTGELFF TGTGCCAGTAGTATTTCAGGAACCGGGGAGCTGTTTTTT
once TRBJ1-1 . TRBV24-1 21 CATSDLIPRPAGAVRNTEAFF TGTGCCACCAGTGATTTGATCCCCAGGCCAGCGGGGGCAGTGAGGAACACTGAAGCTTTCTTT
. TRBJ1-3 TRBD1 TRBV19 15 CAASPAGTAGNTIYF TGTGCCGCATCCCCGGCGGGGACAGCTGGAAACACCATATATTTT
. TRBJ1-2 TRBD1 TRBV5-8 16 CASSLVSTGGNYGYTF TGTGCCAGCAGCTTGGTTTCCACAGGGGGCAACTATGGCTACACCTTC
. TRBJ1-6 TRBD1 TRBV5-5 14 CASSGTGAGSPLHF TGTGCCAGCAGCGGGACAGGGGCCGGATCACCCCTCCACTTT
. TRBJ2-5 TRBD1 TRBV5-1 13 CASSLQGAETQYF TGCGCCAGCAGCTTACAGGGGGCGGAGACCCAGTACTTC
. TRBJ2-2 TRBD1 TRBV5-1 14 CASSLDRGTGELFF TGCGCCAGCAGCTTGGACAGGGGCACCGGGGAGCTGTTTTTT
few TRBJ1-1 . TRBV7-2 17 CASSLGVRARRDTEAFF TGTGCCAGCAGCTTAGGGGTTAGGGCCAGGAGGGACACTGAAGCTTTCTTT
. TRBJ1-1 . TRBV15 16 CATSRGGTRARTEAFF TGTGCCACCAGCAGGGGGGGGACCCGGGCAAGGACTGAAGCTTTCTTT
. TRBJ1-5 . TRBV28 13 CASSYQGGQPQHF TGTGCCAGCAGTTATCAGGGCGGTCAGCCCCAGCATTTT
. TRBJ2-1 . TRBV15 12 CATSHSYNEQFF TGTGCCACCAGCCATTCCTACAATGAGCAGTTCTTC
once TRBJ1-2 TRBD1 TRBV5-4 15 CASSRPGTGSGGYTF TGTGCCAGCAGCCGTCCCGGGACAGGGTCGGGCGGCTACACCTTC
. TRBJ2-5 . TRBV5-1 13 CASSLVVRETQYF TGCGCCAGCAGCTTGGTGGTTCGGGAGACCCAGTACTTC
. TRBJ2-7 . TRBV5-1 16 CASSLAADYPAYEQYF TGCGCCAGCAGCTTGGCAGCCGACTACCCAGCCTACGAGCAGTACTTC
few TRBJ1-6 . TRBV9 15 CASSNRQANNSPLHF TGTGCCAGCAGCAACCGACAGGCAAATAATTCACCCCTCCACTTT
. TRBJ1-5 TRBD1 TRBV5-8 16 CASSFNRGHRGQPQHF TGTGCCAGCAGCTTCAACAGGGGCCACCGTGGGCAGCCCCAGCATTTT
. TRBJ1-6 TRBD1 TRBV19 16 CASSPLPGTANSPLHF TGTGCCAGTAGTCCTTTGCCCGGGACAGCTAATTCACCCCTCCACTTT
. TRBJ2-1 TRBD2 TRBV5-1 19 CASSLRVGSGVSSYNEQFF TGCGCCAGCAGCCTGAGGGTCGGTAGCGGGGTGAGCTCCTACAATGAGCAGTTCTTC
. TRBJ1-5 TRBD1 TRBV18 16 CASSPGTGPSNQPQHF TGTGCCAGCTCACCGGGGACAGGCCCGAGCAATCAGCCCCAGCATTTT
. TRBJ2-2 TRBD1 TRBV29-1 14 CSVLRDRGPGELFF TGCAGCGTGCTCCGGGACAGGGGCCCCGGGGAGCTGTTTTTT
. TRBJ2-2 . TRBV6-5 14 CASVFGRDTGELFF TGTGCCAGCGTGTTTGGGCGGGACACCGGGGAGCTGTTTTTT
. TRBJ2-3 TRBD2 TRBV7-2 17 CASSAYPLAGRIDTQYF TGTGCCAGCAGCGCTTACCCCCTAGCGGGGCGTATAGATACGCAGTATTTT
. TRBJ1-2 . TRBV2 15 CASSEALQGGYGYTF TGTGCCAGCAGTGAAGCGCTTCAGGGCGGCTATGGCTACACCTTC
. TRBJ1-3 TRBD1 TRBV5-8 15 CASSRQGVSGNTIYF TGTGCCAGCAGCCGACAGGGAGTCTCTGGAAACACCATATATTTT
few TRBJ2-7 TRBD2 TRBV2 15 CASSVEAGGSYEQYF TGTGCCAGCAGTGTTGAGGCGGGGGGCTCCTACGAGCAGTACTTC
few TRBJ1-4 TRBD1 TRBV2 14 CASRDRTGNEKLFF TGTGCCAGCAGGGACCGGACAGGGAATGAAAAACTGTTTTTT
. TRBJ2-2 . TRBV5-4 14 CASSFLEGTGELFF TGTGCCAGCAGCTTTTTAGAGGGCACCGGGGAGCTGTTTTTT
. TRBJ1-6 . TRBV5-1 15 CASSLGGGSSSPLHF TGCGCCAGCAGCTTGGGCGGAGGATCAAGTTCACCCCTCCACTTT
. TRBJ1-2 . TRBV15 12 CATSSTRYGYTF TGTGCCACCAGCAGTACACGCTATGGCTACACCTTC
. TRBJ2-7 TRBD2 TRBV5-1 13 CASSGGGADEQYF TGCGCCAGCAGCGGCGGGGGGGCCGACGAGCAGTACTTC
. TRBJ1-2 TRBD1 TRBV19 17 CASTRGGQGPSGYGYTF TGTGCCAGTACAAGAGGGGGACAGGGACCCTCTGGCTATGGCTACACCTTC
once TRBJ1-5 . TRBV20-1 15 CSASIQGYSNQPQHF TGCAGTGCTAGTATTCAGGGTTATAGCAATCAGCCCCAGCATTTT
. TRBJ1-5 . TRBV4-1 15 CASSQITGVSQPQHF TGCGCCAGCAGCCAAATCACAGGAGTAAGTCAGCCCCAGCATTTT
. TRBJ2-1 TRBD2 TRBV7-9 17 CASSAPTSGGAYDEQFF TGTGCCAGCAGCGCCCCGACTAGCGGGGGGGCGTACGATGAGCAGTTCTTC
. TRBJ1-4 . TRBV28 13 CASRDSANEKLFF TGTGCCAGCAGAGACTCAGCGAATGAAAAACTGTTTTTT
. TRBJ1-2 . TRBV20-1 11 CSAQSIYGYTF TGCAGTGCCCAGTCAATTTATGGCTACACCTTC
. TRBJ1-1 . TRBV6-5 14 CASSYLQGNTEAFF TGTGCCAGCAGTTACTTGCAGGGAAACACTGAAGCTTTCTTT
. TRBJ2-1 . TRBV18 17 CASSPRAGKGIYNEQFF TGTGCCAGCTCACCACGGGCGGGGAAGGGGATCTACAATGAGCAGTTCTTC
. TRBJ2-5 . TRBV18 15 CASSPLSGEPGTQYF TGTGCCAGCTCACCACTGTCGGGGGAGCCGGGGACCCAGTACTTC
. TRBJ2-7 TRBD1 TRBV6-5 15 CASSTKGGQGYEQYF TGTGCCAGCAGCACCAAGGGGGGACAGGGGTACGAGCAGTACTTC
. TRBJ1-5 TRBD1 TRBV2 15 CASSLMTGRGQPQHF TGTGCCAGCAGTCTTATGACAGGGAGAGGTCAGCCCCAGCATTTT
once TRBJ2-1 . TRBV9 15 CASSVLEGGGNEQFF TGTGCCAGCAGCGTACTTGAAGGAGGTGGCAATGAGCAGTTCTTC
. TRBJ2-7 TRBD1 TRBV28 13 CASRGDRVYEQYF TGTGCCAGCAGGGGGGACAGGGTATACGAGCAGTACTTC
. TRBJ1-3 . TRBV3-1/TRBV3-2 13 CASSPGAGNTIYF TGTGCCAGCAGCCCAGGGGCTGGAAACACCATATATTTT